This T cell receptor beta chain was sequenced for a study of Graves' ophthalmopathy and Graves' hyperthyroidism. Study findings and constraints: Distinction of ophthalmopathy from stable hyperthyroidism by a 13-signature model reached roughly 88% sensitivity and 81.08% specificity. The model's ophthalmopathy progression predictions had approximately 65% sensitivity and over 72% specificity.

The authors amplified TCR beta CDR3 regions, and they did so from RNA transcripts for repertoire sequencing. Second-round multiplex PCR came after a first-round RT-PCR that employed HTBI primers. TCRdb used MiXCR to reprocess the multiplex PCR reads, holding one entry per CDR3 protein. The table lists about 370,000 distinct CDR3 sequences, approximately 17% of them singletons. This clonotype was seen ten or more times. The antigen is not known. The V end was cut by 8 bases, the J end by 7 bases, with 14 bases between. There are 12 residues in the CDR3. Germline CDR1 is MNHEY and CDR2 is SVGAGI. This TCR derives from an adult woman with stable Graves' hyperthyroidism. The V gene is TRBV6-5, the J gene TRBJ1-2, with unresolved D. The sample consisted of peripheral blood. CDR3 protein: CASYFVMSGYTF. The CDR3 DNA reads TGTGCCAGCTACTTCGTGATGAGTGGCTACACCTTC.